Here is one T cell receptor beta chain with its context. The antigen is undetermined. Sequencing sought depths of 1 in 200,000 to 1 in 1 million T cells. Measured with immunoSEQ multiplex PCR; TCRdb has only the in-frame clones, and not every one. The sample has approximately 300,000 clones; about 80% are singletons. The data were obtained in a study of cytotoxic CD8 clonotypes in ibrutinib-treated CLL. Study-wide background: After median about 71 months, approximately 15 stayed in remission, some 12 progressed; responses roughly 24 partial, 2 complete. Study results and limitations: Timing of sampling differed between sustained-remission and progressing patients. Public clonotypes (which were uncommon) either contracted or remained stable on treatment.

The CDR3 has 14 amino acids. Per the germline V gene, CDR1 is KGHSH and CDR2 is LQKENI. Trimming stripped 0 bases from V and 6 bases from J, with 11 bases between. The specimen was PBMCs, collected before ibrutinib treatment. This clonotype was sampled from a human donor with chronic lymphocytic leukemia. The chain recombines TRBV18 with TRBJ1-1; maybe TRBD1 (5 bases). The CDR3 reads CASSPPGGVSEAFF. CDR3 nucleotides: TGTGCCAGCTCACCACCCGGGGGGGTCTCTGAAGCTTTCTTT.